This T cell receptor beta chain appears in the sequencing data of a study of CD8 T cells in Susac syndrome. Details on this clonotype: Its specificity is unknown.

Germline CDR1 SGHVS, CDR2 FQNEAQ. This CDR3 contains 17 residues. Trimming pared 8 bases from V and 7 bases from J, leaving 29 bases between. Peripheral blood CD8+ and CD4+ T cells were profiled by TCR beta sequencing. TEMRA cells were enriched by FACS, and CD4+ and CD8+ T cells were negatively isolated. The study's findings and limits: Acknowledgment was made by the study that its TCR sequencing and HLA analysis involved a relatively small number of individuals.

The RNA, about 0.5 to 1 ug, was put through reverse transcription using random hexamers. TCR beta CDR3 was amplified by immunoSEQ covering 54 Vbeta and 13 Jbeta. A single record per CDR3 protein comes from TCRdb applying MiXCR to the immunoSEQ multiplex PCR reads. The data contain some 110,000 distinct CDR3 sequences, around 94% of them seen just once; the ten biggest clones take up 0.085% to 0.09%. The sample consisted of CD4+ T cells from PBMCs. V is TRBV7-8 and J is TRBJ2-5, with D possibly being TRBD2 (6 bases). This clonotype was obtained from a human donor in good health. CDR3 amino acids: CASGPQSTGLRRGTQYF. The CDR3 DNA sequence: TGTGCCAGCGGCCCGCAATCAACGGGACTCCGGAGAGGGACCCAGTACTTC.